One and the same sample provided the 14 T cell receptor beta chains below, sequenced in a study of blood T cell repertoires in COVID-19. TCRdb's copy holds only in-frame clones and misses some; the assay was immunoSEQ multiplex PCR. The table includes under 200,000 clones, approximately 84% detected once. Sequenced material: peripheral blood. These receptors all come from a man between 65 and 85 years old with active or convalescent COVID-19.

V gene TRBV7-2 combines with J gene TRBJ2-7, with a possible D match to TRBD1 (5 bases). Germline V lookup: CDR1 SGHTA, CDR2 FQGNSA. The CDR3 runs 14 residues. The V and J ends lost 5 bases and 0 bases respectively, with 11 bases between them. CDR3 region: CASSARQNSYEQYF. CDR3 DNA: TGTGCCAGCAGCGCCCGACAGAACTCCTACGAGCAGTACTTC.

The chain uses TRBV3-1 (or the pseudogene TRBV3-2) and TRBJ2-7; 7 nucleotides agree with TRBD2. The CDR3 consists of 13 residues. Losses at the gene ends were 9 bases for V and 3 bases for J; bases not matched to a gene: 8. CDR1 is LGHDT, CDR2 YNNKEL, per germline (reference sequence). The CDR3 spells CASSGQMGYEQYF. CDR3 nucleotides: TGTGCCAGTAGCGGGCAGATGGGCTACGAGCAGTACTTC.

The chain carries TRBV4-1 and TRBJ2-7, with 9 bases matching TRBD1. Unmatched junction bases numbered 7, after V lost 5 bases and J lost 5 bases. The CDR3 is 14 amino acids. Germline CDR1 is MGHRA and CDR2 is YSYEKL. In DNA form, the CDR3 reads TGCGCCAGCAGCTTAGGGGACAGGGTCCACGAGCAGTACTTC. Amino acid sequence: CASSLGDRVHEQYF.

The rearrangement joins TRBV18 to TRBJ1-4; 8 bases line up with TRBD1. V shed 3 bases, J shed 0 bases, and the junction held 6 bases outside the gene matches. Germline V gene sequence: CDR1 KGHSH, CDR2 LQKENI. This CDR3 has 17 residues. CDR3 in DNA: TGTGCCAGCTCACCCTTCTCGGACAGGGCAACTAATGAAAAACTGTTTTTT. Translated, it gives CASSPFSDRATNEKLFF.

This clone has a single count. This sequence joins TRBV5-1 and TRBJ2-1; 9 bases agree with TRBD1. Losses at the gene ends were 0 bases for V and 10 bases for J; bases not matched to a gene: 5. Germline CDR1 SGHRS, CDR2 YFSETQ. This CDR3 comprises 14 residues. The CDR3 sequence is CASSLDRGLKEQFF. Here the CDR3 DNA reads TGCGCCAGCAGCTTGGACAGGGGGCTTAAAGAGCAGTTCTTC.

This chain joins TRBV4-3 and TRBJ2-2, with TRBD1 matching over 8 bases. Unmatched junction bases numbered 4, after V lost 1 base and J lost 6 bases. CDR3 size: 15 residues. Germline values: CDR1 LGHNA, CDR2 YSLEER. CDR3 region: CASSQGTGIAGELFF. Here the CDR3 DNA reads TGCGCCAGCAGCCAAGGGACAGGGATAGCCGGGGAGCTGTTTTTT.

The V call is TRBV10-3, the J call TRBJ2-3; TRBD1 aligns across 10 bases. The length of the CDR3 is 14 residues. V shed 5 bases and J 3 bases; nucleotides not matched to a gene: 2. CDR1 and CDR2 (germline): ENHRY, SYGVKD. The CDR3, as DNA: TGTGCCATCAGTTGGGGACAGGGGACAGATACGCAGTATTTT. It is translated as CAISWGQGTDTQYF.

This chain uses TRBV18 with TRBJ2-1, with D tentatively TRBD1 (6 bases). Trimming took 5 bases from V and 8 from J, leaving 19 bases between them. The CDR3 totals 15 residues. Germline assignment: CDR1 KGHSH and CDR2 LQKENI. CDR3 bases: TGTGCCAGCTCATCCCGGGACACCTACTCCGATGAGCAGTTCTTC. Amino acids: CASSSRDTYSDEQFF. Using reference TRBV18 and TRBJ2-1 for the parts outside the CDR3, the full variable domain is NAGVMQNPRHLVRRRGQEARLRCSPMKGHSHVYWYRQLPEEGLKFMVYLQKENIIDESGMPKERFSAEFPKEGPSILRIQQVVRGDSAAYFCASSSRDTYSDEQFFGPGTRLTVL.

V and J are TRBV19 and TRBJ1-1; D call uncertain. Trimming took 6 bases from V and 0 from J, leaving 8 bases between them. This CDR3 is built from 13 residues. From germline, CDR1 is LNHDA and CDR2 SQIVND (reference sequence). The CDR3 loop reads CASSFQVNTEAFF. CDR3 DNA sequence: TGTGCCAGTAGCTTCCAGGTGAACACTGAAGCTTTCTTT.

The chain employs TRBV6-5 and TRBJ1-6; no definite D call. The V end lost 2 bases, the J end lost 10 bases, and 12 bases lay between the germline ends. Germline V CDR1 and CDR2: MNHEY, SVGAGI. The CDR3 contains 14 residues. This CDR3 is CASSYEGYRSPLHF. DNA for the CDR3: TGTGCCAGCAGTTACGAGGGATATCGGTCACCCCTCCACTTT.

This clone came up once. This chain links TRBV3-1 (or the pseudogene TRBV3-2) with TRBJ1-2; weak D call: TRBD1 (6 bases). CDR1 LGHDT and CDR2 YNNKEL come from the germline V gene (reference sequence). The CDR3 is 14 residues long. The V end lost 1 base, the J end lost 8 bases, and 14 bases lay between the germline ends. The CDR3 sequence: CASSQVAGVGGYTF. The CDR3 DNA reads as TGTGCCAGCAGCCAAGTGGCAGGGGTCGGGGGCTACACCTTC.

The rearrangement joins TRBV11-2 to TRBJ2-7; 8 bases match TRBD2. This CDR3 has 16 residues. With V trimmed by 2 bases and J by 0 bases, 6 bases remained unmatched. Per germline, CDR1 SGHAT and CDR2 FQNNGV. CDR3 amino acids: CASSLSRGAVSYEQYF. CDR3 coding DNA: TGTGCCAGCAGCTTATCGCGGGGGGCCGTCTCCTACGAGCAGTACTTC.

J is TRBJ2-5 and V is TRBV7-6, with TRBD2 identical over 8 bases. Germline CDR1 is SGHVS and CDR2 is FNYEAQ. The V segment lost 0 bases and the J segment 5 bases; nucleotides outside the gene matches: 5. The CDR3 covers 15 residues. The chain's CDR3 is CASSLARGGAETQYF. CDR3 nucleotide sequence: TGTGCCAGCAGCTTAGCTCGGGGGGGAGCGGAGACCCAGTACTTC.

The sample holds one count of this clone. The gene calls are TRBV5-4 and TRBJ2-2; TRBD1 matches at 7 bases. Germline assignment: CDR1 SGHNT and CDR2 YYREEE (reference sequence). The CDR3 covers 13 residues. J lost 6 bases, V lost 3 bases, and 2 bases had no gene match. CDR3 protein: CASSSQGAGELFF. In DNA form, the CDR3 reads TGTGCCAGCAGCTCGCAGGGGGCCGGGGAGCTGTTTTTT.